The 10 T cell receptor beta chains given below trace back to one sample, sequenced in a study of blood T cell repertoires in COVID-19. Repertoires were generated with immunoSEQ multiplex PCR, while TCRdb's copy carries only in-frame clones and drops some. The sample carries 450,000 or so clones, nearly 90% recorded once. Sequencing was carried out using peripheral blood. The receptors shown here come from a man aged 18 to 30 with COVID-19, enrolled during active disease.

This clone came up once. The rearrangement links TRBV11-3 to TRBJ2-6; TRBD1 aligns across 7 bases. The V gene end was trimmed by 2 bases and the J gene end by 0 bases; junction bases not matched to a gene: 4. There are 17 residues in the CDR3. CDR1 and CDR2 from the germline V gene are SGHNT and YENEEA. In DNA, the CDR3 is TGTGCCAGCAGCTTAAGACAGGGAAGCTCTGGGGCCAACGTCCTGACTTTC. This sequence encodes CASSLRQGSSGANVLTF.

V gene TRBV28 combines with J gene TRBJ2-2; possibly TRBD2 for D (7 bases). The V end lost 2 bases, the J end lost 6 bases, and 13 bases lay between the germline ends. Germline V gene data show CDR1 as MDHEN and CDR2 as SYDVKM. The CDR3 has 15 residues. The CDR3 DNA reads TGTGCCAGCAGTTTACGGGGGGCATTAGCCGGGGAGCTGTTTTTT. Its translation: CASSLRGALAGELFF.

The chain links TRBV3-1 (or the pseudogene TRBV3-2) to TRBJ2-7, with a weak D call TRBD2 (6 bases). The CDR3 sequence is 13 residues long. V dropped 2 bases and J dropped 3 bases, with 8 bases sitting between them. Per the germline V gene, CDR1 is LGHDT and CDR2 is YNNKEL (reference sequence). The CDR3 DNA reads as TGTGCCAGCAGCCAAACGGGGGACTACGAGCAGTACTTC. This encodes CASSQTGDYEQYF.

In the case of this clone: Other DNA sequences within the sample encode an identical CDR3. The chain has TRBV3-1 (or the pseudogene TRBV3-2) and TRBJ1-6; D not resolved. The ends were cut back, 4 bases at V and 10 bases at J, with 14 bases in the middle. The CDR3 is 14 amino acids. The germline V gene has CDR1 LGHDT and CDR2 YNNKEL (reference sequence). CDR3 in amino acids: CASSRQSGESPLHF. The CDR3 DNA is TGTGCCAGCAGCCGCCAATCGGGAGAGTCACCCCTCCACTTT.

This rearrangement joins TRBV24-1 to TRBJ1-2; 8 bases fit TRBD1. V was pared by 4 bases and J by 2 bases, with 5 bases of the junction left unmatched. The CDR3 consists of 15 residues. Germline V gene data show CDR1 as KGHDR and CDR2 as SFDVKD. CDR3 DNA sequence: TGTGCCACCAGTGACCCAACAGGGGGAAACTATGGCTACACCTTC. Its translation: CATSDPTGGNYGYTF.

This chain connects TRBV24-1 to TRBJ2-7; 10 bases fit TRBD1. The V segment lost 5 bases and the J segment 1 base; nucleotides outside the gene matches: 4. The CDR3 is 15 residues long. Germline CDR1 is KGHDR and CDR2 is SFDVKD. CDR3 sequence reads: CATSGRTGGSYEQYF. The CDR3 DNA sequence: TGTGCCACCAGTGGAAGGACAGGGGGGTCCTACGAGCAGTACTTC.

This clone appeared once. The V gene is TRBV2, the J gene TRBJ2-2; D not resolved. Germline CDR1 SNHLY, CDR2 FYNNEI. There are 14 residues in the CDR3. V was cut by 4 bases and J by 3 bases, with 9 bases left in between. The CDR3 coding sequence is TGTGCCAGCAGTGTTTTGCCAGACACCGGGGAGCTGTTTTTT. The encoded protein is CASSVLPDTGELFF.

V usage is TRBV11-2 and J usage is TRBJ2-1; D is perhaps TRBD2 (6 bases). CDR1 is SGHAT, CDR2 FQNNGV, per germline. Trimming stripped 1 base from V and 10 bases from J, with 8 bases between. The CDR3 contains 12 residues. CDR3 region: CASSLGAGEQFF. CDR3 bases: TGTGCCAGCAGCTTAGGGGCGGGAGAGCAGTTCTTC. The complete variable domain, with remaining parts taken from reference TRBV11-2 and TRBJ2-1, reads EAGVAQSPRYKIIEKRQSVAFWCNPISGHATLYWYQQILGQGPKLLIQFQNNGVVDDSQLPKDRFSAERLKGVDSTLKIQPAKLEDSAVYLCASSLGAGEQFFGPGTRLTVL.

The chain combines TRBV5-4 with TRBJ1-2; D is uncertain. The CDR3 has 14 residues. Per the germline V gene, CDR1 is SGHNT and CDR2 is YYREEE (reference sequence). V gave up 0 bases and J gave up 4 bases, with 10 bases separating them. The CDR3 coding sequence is TGTGCCAGCAGCTTGGCCTCGAGACTCTATGGCTACACCTTC. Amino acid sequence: CASSLASRLYGYTF.

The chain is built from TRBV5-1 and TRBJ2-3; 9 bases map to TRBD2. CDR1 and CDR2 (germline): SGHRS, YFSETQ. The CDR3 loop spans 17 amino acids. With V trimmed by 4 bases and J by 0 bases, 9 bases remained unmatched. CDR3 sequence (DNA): TGCGCCAGCAGCCGTGGACTAGCGTCCTCTAGCACAGATACGCAGTATTTT. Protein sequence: CASSRGLASSSTDTQYF.